This T cell receptor (beta chain) was retrieved from a study of T-cell memory formation after mild COVID-19. The CDR3 covers 15 residues. V lost 5 bases and J 2 bases, leaving 14 bases between the germline ends. Germline values: CDR1 SEHNR, CDR2 FQNEAQ (reference sequence). TCRdb re-analysed the 5' RACE reads in MiXCR, keeping a single row per CDR3 protein. Of about 270,000 distinct CDR3 sequences detected, under 20% appear once; the ten largest clones hold approximately 23%. The receptor was derived from a man aged 18-30 years who had mild COVID-19 (a few samples of this study predate the infection). Cell type and time point are not known. The sequenced material came from PBMCs or a T cell subset sorted from them (not recorded which). The V gene is TRBV7-9, the J gene TRBJ2-3; possibly TRBD2 for D (5 bases). Here the CDR3 DNA reads TGTGCCAGCAGCACGGAAACGGGGAACACAGATACGCAGTATTTT. Translation gives CASSTETGNTDTQYF.